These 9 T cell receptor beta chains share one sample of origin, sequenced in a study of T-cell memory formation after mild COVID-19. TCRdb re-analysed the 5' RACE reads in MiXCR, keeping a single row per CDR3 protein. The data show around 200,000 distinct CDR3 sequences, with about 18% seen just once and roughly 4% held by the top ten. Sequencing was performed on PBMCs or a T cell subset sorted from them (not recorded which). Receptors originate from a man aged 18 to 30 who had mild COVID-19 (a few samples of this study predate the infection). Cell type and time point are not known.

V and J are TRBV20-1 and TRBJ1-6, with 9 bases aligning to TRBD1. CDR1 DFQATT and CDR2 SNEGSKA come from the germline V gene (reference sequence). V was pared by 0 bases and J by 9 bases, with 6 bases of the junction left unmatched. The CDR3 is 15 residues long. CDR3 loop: CSARDRVQGASPLHF. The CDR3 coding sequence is TGCAGTGCTAGAGATCGGGTACAGGGGGCTTCACCCCTCCACTTT.

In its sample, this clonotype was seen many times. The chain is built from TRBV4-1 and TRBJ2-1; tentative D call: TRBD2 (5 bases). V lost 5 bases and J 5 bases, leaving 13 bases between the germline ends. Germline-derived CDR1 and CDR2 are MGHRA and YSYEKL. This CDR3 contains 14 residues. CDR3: CASSEGLGNNEQFF. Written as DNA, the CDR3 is TGCGCCAGCAGCGAAGGACTGGGAAACAATGAGCAGTTCTTC.

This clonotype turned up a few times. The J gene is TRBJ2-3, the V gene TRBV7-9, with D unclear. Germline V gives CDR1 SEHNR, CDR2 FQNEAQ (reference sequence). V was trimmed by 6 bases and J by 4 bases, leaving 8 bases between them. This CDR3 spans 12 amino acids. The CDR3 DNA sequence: TGTGCCAGCAGACAGAGTTCAGATACGCAGTATTTT. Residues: CASRQSSDTQYF.

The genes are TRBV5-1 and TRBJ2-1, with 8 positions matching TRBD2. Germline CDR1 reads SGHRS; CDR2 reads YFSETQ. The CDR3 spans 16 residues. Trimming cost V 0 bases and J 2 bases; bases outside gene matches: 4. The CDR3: CASSLGVAGTYNEQFF. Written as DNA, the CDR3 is TGCGCCAGCAGCTTGGGGGTAGCGGGGACCTACAATGAGCAGTTCTTC. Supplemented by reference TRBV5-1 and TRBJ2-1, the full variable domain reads KAGVTQTPRYLIKTRGQQVTLSCSPISGHRSVSWYQQTPGQGLQFLFEYFSETQRNKGNFPGRFSGRQFSNSRSEMNVSTLELGDSALYLCASSLGVAGTYNEQFFGPGTRLTVL.

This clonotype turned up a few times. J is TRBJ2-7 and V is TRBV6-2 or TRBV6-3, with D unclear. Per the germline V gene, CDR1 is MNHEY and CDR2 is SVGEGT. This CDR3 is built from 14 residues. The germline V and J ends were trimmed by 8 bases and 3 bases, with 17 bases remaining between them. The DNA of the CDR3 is TGTGCCAGCGCGCGTGGGGATTTGTTCTACGAGCAGTACGTC. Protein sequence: CASARGDLFYEQYV.

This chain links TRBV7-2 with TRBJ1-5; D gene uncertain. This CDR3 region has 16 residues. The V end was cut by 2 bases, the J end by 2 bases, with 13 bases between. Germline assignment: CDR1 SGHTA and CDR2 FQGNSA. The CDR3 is CASSLYLGMGNQPQHF. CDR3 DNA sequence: TGTGCCAGCAGCTTATACTTAGGGATGGGCAATCAGCCCCAGCATTTT.

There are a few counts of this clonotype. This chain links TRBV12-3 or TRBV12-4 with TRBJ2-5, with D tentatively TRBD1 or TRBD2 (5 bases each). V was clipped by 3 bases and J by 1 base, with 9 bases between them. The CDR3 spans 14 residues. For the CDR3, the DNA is TGTGCCAGCAGTTTTTGGGGGAGCCAAGAGACCCAGTACTTC. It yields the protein CASSFWGSQETQYF.

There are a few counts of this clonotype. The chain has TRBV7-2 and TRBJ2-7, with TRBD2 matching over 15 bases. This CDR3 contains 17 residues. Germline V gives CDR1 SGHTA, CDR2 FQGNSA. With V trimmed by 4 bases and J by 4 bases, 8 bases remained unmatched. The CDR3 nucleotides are TGTGCCAGCAGCTCCACCGGACTAGCGGGGGGGCAGTACGAGCAGTACTTC. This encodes CASSSTGLAGGQYEQYF.

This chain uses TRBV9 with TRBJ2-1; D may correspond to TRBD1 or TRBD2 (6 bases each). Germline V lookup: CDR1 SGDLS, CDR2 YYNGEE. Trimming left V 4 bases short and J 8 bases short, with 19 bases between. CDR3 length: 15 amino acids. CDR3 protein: CASSPRGGAGDEQFF. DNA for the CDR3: TGTGCCAGCAGCCCCCGAGGCGGGGCAGGGGATGAGCAGTTCTTC.